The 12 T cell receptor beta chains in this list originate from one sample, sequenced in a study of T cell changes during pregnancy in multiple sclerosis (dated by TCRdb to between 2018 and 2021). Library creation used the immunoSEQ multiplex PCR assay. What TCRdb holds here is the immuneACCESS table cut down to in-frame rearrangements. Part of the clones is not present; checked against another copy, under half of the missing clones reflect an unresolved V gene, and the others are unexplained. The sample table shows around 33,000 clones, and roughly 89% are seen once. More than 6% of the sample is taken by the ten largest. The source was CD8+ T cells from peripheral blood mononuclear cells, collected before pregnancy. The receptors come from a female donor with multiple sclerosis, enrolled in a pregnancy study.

The CDR3 region is CASSEREGPRNEQFF. DNA of the CDR3: TGTGCCAGCAGCGAGCGGGAGGGCCCTCGGAATGAGCAGTTCTTC. The chain recombines TRBV7-8 with TRBJ2-1, with TRBD2 matching over 10 bases. This CDR3 is built from 15 residues. CDR1 SGHVS and CDR2 FQNEAQ come from the germline V gene. The J segment lost 7 bases and the V segment lost 5 bases, leaving 8 bases of the junction unmatched.

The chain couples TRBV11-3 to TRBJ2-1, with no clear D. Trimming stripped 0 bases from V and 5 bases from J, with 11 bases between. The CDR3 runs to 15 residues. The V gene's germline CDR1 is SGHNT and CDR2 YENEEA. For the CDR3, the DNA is TGTGCCAGCAGCTTAGATAGGCAGCGAGACAATGAGCAGTTCTTC. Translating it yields CASSLDRQRDNEQFF.

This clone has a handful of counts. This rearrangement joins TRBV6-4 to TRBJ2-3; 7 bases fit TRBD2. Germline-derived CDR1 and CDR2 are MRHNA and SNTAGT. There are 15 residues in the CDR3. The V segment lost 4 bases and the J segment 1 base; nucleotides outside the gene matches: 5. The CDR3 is CASSARAGGTDTQYF. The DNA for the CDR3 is TGTGCCAGCAGTGCTCGGGCGGGGGGCACAGATACGCAGTATTTT.

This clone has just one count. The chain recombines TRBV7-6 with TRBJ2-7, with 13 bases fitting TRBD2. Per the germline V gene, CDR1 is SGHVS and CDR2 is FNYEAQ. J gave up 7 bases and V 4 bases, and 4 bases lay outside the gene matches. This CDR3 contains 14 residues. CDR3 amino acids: CASSSGLAGREQYF. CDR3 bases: TGTGCCAGCAGCTCGGGACTAGCGGGGCGGGAGCAGTACTTC.

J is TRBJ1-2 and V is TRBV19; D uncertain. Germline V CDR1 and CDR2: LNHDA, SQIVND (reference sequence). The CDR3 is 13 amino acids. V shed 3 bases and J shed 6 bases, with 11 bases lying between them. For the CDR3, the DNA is TGTGCCAGTAGTATTGGGCTTACCCATGGCTACACCTTC. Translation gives CASSIGLTHGYTF.

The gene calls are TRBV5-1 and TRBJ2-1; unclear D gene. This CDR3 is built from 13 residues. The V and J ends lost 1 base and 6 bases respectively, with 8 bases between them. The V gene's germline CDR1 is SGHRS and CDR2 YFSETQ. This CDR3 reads CASSLYTSNEQFF. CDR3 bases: TGCGCCAGCAGCTTGTACACATCCAATGAGCAGTTCTTC.

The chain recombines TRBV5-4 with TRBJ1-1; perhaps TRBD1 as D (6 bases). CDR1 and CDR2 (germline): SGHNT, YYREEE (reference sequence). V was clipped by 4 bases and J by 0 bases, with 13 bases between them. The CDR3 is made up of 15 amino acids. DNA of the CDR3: TGTGCCAGCAGCACCTGGACAGAATTGAACACTGAAGCTTTCTTT. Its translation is CASSTWTELNTEAFF.

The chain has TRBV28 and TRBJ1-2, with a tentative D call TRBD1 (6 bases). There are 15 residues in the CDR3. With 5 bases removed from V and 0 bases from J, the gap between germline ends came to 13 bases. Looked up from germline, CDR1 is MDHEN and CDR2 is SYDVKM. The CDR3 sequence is CASSPTGQANYGYTF. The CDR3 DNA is TGTGCCAGCAGTCCGACAGGTCAAGCTAACTATGGCTACACCTTC.

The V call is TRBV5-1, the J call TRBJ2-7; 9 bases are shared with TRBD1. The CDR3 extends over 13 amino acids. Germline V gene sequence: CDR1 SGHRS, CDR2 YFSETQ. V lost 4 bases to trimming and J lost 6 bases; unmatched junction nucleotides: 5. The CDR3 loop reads CASSDRGGSEQYF. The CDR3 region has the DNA TGCGCCAGCAGCGACAGGGGGGGAAGCGAGCAGTACTTC.

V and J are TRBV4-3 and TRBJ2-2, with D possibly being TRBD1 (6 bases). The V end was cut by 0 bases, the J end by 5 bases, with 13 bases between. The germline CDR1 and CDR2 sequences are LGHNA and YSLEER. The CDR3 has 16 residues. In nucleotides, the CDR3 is TGCGCCAGCAGCCAAGATCCCGACAGGACAACCGGGGAGCTGTTTTTT. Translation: CASSQDPDRTTGELFF.

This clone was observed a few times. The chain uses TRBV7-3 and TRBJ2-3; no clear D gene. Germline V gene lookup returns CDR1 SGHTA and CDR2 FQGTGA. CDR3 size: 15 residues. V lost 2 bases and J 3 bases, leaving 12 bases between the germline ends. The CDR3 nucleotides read TGTGCCAGCAGCTTATCATCTTCAGATACAGATACGCAGTATTTT. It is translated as CASSLSSSDTDTQYF.

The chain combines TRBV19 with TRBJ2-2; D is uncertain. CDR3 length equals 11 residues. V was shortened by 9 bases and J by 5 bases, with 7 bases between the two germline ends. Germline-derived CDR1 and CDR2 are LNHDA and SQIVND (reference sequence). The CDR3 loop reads CASALTGELFF. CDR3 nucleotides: TGTGCCAGCGCGCTTACCGGGGAGCTGTTTTTT.